Below, 30 T cell receptor beta chains from the same sample are listed, as sequenced in a study of cytomegalovirus exposure and HLA in healthy donors. It was with 60 Vbeta and 13 Jbeta primers that the PCR ran. Profiling relied on immunoSEQ multiplex PCR, and the TCRdb table lists in-frame clones only, not all of them. The data hold more than 150,000 clones, with around 80% observed a single time. Sequenced sample: PBMCs. The receptors were gathered from a woman aged 25 to 39 in good health and CMV-seronegative.

This chain connects TRBV5-1 to TRBJ1-3; 8 nucleotides agree with TRBD1. The germline gives CDR1 SGHRS, CDR2 YFSETQ. Losses at the gene ends were 4 bases for V and 1 base for J; bases not matched to a gene: 4. This CDR3 is built from 15 residues. The CDR3, as DNA: TGCGCCAGCAGCGTCAGGGGGCAATCTGGAAACACCATATATTTT. This codes for CASSVRGQSGNTIYF. Drawing the rest from reference TRBV5-1 and TRBJ1-3, the complete variable domain is KAGVTQTPRYLIKTRGQQVTLSCSPISGHRSVSWYQQTPGQGLQFLFEYFSETQRNKGNFPGRFSGRQFSNSRSEMNVSTLELGDSALYLCASSVRGQSGNTIYFGEGSWLTVV.

The chain combines TRBV11-2 with TRBJ2-3; 8 bases fit TRBD2. Trimming at V came to 8 bases and at J to 2 bases, leaving 3 bases not matched to a gene. The CDR3 sequence is 13 residues long. Germline values: CDR1 SGHAT, CDR2 FQNNGV. CDR3 bases: TGTGCCAGCGGGCGGGGGGCCACAGATACGCAGTATTTT. Translated, it gives CASGRGATDTQYF.

The chain is built from TRBV7-9 and TRBJ2-7; D remains ambiguous. Germline-derived CDR1 and CDR2 are SEHNR and FQNEAQ (reference sequence). This CDR3 has 14 amino acids. Trimming shortened V by 2 bases and J by 5 bases, and 13 bases separated the two germline ends. This CDR3 is CASSLIGLLDEQYF. The CDR3 DNA reads TGTGCCAGCAGCTTAATTGGGCTTCTTGACGAGCAGTACTTC.

This chain connects TRBV12-5 to TRBJ1-1; TRBD1 might be the D (5 bases). The CDR3 contains 15 residues. V shed 5 bases and J shed 0 bases, with 13 bases lying between them. Germline V gene sequence: CDR1 LGHNT, CDR2 FRNRAP. The CDR3 protein is CASGPGTTLNTEAFF. CDR3 coding DNA: TGTGCTAGTGGTCCTGGGACTACACTGAACACTGAAGCTTTCTTT.

The V gene is TRBV7-2, the J gene TRBJ1-2; 10 bases are shared with TRBD1. The CDR3 totals 16 residues. The V gene's germline CDR1 is SGHTA and CDR2 FQGNSA. The junction had 12 bases not matched to a gene; V was cut back by 4 bases and J by 7 bases. In nucleotides, the CDR3 is TGTGCCAGCAGCTCAGCCGGGACAGGGGTCACTATTGGCTACACCTTC. This translates into CASSSAGTGVTIGYTF.

The CDR3, as DNA: TGTGCTAGTGGTGGGAGGGGCGGCCAGAATCAGCCCCAGCATTTT. Translated: CASGGRGGQNQPQHF. The chain employs TRBV12-5 and TRBJ1-5; the D gene is possibly TRBD1 (5 bases). Trimming pared 5 bases from V and 4 bases from J, leaving 15 bases between. CDR3 length: 15 residues. Germline CDR1 and CDR2: LGHNT and FRNRAP.

The chain uses TRBV10-2 and TRBJ2-3, with 13 bases matching TRBD2. V dropped 8 bases and J dropped 4; count of bases not matched to a gene: 6. The CDR3 runs to 15 residues. Germline values: CDR1 WSHSY, CDR2 SAAADI. The CDR3 is CASRATSGGPDTQYF. As DNA, the CDR3 is TGCGCCAGCCGAGCGACTAGCGGGGGGCCAGATACGCAGTATTTT.

This clone was observed a few times. The rearrangement joins TRBV6-1 to TRBJ1-1; 7 positions match TRBD1. The CDR3 loop spans 17 amino acids. Germline V lookup: CDR1 MNHNS, CDR2 SASEGT. V trimming: 4 bases; J trimming: 8 bases; junction bases outside the gene matches: 19. CDR3 bases: TGTGCCAGCAGTGTTCAACCGACAGGGTCTGCTGATGGCGAAGCTTTCTTT. Translating gives CASSVQPTGSADGEAFF.

This sequence joins TRBV5-4 and TRBJ2-5; the match to TRBD1 covers 9 bases. Germline V gives CDR1 SGHNT, CDR2 YYREEE (reference sequence). This CDR3 is 15 amino acids long. V lost 4 bases, J lost 5 bases, and 9 bases stayed unmatched. CDR3 in DNA: TGTGCCAGCAGCCCCACGGGACAGGGCGGGGAGACCCAGTACTTC. Its translation is CASSPTGQGGETQYF.

The genes are TRBV4-3 and TRBJ1-5, with D possibly TRBD1 on 5 matching bases. Deletions cut 8 bases from V and 4 bases from J, with 12 bases between. CDR1 is LGHNA and CDR2 is YSLEER in the germline V gene. The CDR3 covers 13 residues. The CDR3 DNA is TGCGCCAGCTCAGGGAACGTTAATCAGCCCCAGCATTTT. This encodes CASSGNVNQPQHF.

The chain joins TRBV7-7 to TRBJ2-3; 9 nucleotides match TRBD1. V dropped 6 bases and J dropped 4; count of bases not matched to a gene: 5. Germline values: CDR1 SSHAT, CDR2 FNYEAQ (reference sequence). The CDR3 runs 14 residues. CDR3: CASSQDRGADTQYF. CDR3 bases: TGTGCCAGCAGTCAGGACAGGGGTGCAGATACGCAGTATTTT.

This clone came up a few times. CDR3 nucleotide sequence: TGTGCCAGCTCTTTCCGGGGACAGGGGAACACTGAAGCTTTCTTT. Its protein is CASSFRGQGNTEAFF. The genes are TRBV9 and TRBJ1-1; 9 bases align to TRBD1. The CDR3 spans 15 residues. CDR1 is SGDLS, CDR2 YYNGEE, per germline. Trimming cost V 7 bases and J 1 base; bases outside gene matches: 8.

The V call is TRBV6-6, the J call TRBJ2-7; D might be TRBD2 (5 bases). The CDR3 is 14 amino acids. V gave up 4 bases and J gave up 3 bases, with 13 bases separating them. CDR1 is MNHNY, CDR2 SVGAGI, per germline (reference sequence). CDR3 in amino acids: CASSSQREYYEQYF. The CDR3 DNA reads TGTGCCAGCAGTTCGCAGAGGGAGTACTACGAGCAGTACTTC.

This clone was detected a few times. The V gene is TRBV6-5, the J gene TRBJ1-2; D remains unclear. The CDR3 loop spans 15 amino acids. Trimming left V 0 bases short and J 0 bases short, with 8 bases between. Germline V gene lookup returns CDR1 MNHEY and CDR2 SVGAGI. CDR3 bases: TGTGCCAGCAGTTACTCAGACGGGGCTAACTATGGCTACACCTTC. It is translated as CASSYSDGANYGYTF.

This clone was seen only a few times. The chain couples TRBV27 to TRBJ1-5; D perhaps matches TRBD1 (6 bases). CDR1 MNHEY and CDR2 SMNVEV come from the germline V gene (reference sequence). The ends were cut back, 6 bases at V and 3 bases at J, with 15 bases in the middle. This CDR3 has 15 amino acids. CDR3: CASSLGTHYNQPQHF. The CDR3 DNA reads as TGTGCCAGCAGCCTAGGGACACACTACAATCAGCCCCAGCATTTT.

The chain carries TRBV2 and TRBJ2-7, with D maybe TRBD2 (6 bases). V was shortened by 8 bases and J by 4 bases, with 18 bases between the two germline ends. This CDR3 contains 14 residues. Per the germline V gene, CDR1 is SNHLY and CDR2 is FYNNEI. CDR3 amino acids: CASPPSPRDYEQYF. The CDR3 DNA reads as TGTGCCAGCCCCCCGAGCCCGCGGGATTACGAGCAGTACTTC.

The rearrangement uses TRBV11-3 and TRBJ1-1; TRBD1 matches at 9 bases. Looked up from germline, CDR1 is SGHNT and CDR2 is YENEEA. V lost 5 bases, J lost 8 bases, and 6 bases stayed unmatched. The CDR3 is 13 residues long. CDR3 sequence reads: CASSPRDREEAFF. DNA of the CDR3: TGTGCCAGCAGCCCACGGGACAGGGAAGAAGCTTTCTTT.

The genes are TRBV6-1 and TRBJ2-1; D gene ambiguous. Trimming cost V 2 bases and J 3 bases, with 8 bases left between them. The CDR3 sequence is 14 residues long. In germline, CDR1 is MNHNS, CDR2 SASEGT. The CDR3 spells CASSEKHLYNEQFF. The CDR3 DNA reads as TGTGCCAGCAGTGAAAAACACCTCTACAATGAGCAGTTCTTC.

V is TRBV30 and J is TRBJ1-2; 7 nucleotides align to TRBD1. The CDR3 spans 13 residues. After removal of 0 bases from V and 6 bases from J, the junction contained 4 bases not matched to a gene. Germline values: CDR1 GTSNPN, CDR2 SVGIG (reference sequence). CDR3 region: CAWSVPGGNGYTF. The CDR3 DNA is TGTGCCTGGAGTGTTCCAGGGGGAAATGGCTACACCTTC.

The chain has TRBV7-2 and TRBJ1-2; D is undetermined. The V gene's germline CDR1 is SGHTA and CDR2 FQGNSA. This CDR3 is built from 14 residues. The V gene lost 2 bases and the J gene lost 8 bases, with 15 bases spanning the gap. CDR3 amino acids: CASSLFGLSGGYTF. The CDR3 coding sequence is TGTGCCAGCAGCTTATTTGGGTTATCGGGGGGCTACACCTTC.

The V call is TRBV29-1, the J call TRBJ2-1; 9 bases match TRBD2. Per germline, CDR1 SQVTM and CDR2 ANQGSEA. V lost 4 bases and J lost 4; bases outside the gene matches: 11. This CDR3 has 16 residues. The CDR3 loop is CSVGTRGGAGYNEQFF. DNA of the CDR3: TGCAGCGTTGGAACTCGCGGGGGGGCGGGATACAATGAGCAGTTCTTC.

The chain employs TRBV9 and TRBJ1-1; TRBD1 is a possible D gene (6 bases). The CDR3 extends over 15 amino acids. CDR1 is SGDLS, CDR2 YYNGEE, per germline. V gave up 0 bases and J gave up 4 bases, with 13 bases separating them. Here the CDR3 DNA reads TGTGCCAGCAGCGTAGGCGCAGGGGTGCCCACTGAAGCTTTCTTT. This encodes CASSVGAGVPTEAFF.

V is TRBV19 and J is TRBJ2-2, with 9 bases lining up with TRBD1. V lost 6 bases to trimming and J lost 7 bases; unmatched junction nucleotides: 9. The CDR3 covers 15 residues. Per the germline V gene, CDR1 is LNHDA and CDR2 is SQIVND (reference sequence). CDR3 coding DNA: TGTGCCAGTAGGAACAGGGGGCTGAGCAGCGGGGAGCTGTTTTTT. It translates to CASRNRGLSSGELFF.

Regarding this clone: The sample holds other DNA sequences that translate to the same CDR3. V and J are TRBV2 and TRBJ1-5; perhaps TRBD1 as D (5 bases). This CDR3 has 16 amino acids. Deletions cut 2 bases from V and 4 bases from J, with 15 bases between. The germline V gene has CDR1 SNHLY and CDR2 FYNNEI. CDR3 protein: CASSEPGGRGNQPQHF. The CDR3 DNA reads as TGTGCCAGCAGTGAACCGGGGGGACGGGGTAATCAGCCCCAGCATTTT.

The chain joins TRBV18 to TRBJ1-1; 9 bases align to TRBD1. V was clipped by 3 bases and J by 2 bases; unmatched bases: 4. This CDR3 region has 15 residues. Germline V gene sequence: CDR1 KGHSH, CDR2 LQKENI. In DNA, the CDR3 is TGTGCCAGCTCACCCTGGGACAGGGCAAACACTGAAGCTTTCTTT. Its protein product is CASSPWDRANTEAFF.

The gene calls are TRBV6-8 and TRBJ1-1, with TRBD1 identical over 10 bases. The CDR3 loop spans 16 amino acids. Germline values: CDR1 MNHGY, CDR2 SAAAGT. With V trimmed by 10 bases and J by 0 bases, 11 bases remained unmatched. CDR3 region: CANPTGTGEVNTEAFF. CDR3 bases: TGTGCCAACCCCACCGGGACAGGGGAGGTGAACACTGAAGCTTTCTTT.

Here the CDR3 DNA reads TGCGCCAGTACCAGGGGGACGGACGACAATGAGCAGTTCTTC. Encoded protein: CASTRGTDDNEQFF. The chain uses TRBV5-1 and TRBJ2-1, with 7 bases fitting TRBD1. The CDR3 runs 14 residues. V shed 8 bases, J shed 5 bases, and the junction held 10 bases outside the gene matches. Germline loops: CDR1 SGHRS, CDR2 YFSETQ. The whole variable domain, filled in from reference TRBV5-1 and TRBJ2-1, reads KAGVTQTPRYLIKTRGQQVTLSCSPISGHRSVSWYQQTPGQGLQFLFEYFSETQRNKGNFPGRFSGRQFSNSRSEMNVSTLELGDSALYLCASTRGTDDNEQFFGPGTRLTVL.

This clone came up once. For the CDR3, the DNA is TGTGCCAGTAGTGGCGGGGGGCCTGGCTACACCTTC. It codes for CASSGGGPGYTF. The rearrangement joins TRBV19 to TRBJ1-2; a weak D match, TRBD1 (6 bases). V was pared by 5 bases and J by 7 bases, with 11 bases between. Germline CDR1 is LNHDA and CDR2 is SQIVND (reference sequence). This CDR3 has 12 residues.

Comments on this clone: Other DNA sequences in this sample translate to the same CDR3. This chain links TRBV5-1 with TRBJ1-1; unclear D gene. Trimming took 1 base from V and 2 from J, leaving 6 bases between them. CDR1 and CDR2 (germline): SGHRS, YFSETQ. The CDR3 length is 13 residues. The CDR3 spells CASSLTVNTEAFF. CDR3 nucleotide sequence: TGCGCCAGCAGCTTGACGGTAAACACTGAAGCTTTCTTT.

The chain joins TRBV6-6 to TRBJ2-1; TRBD1 aligns across 7 bases. The length of the CDR3 is 15 residues. Germline trimming cut 7 bases from V and 2 bases from J; bases unmatched to any gene: 8. Germline V gene data show CDR1 as MNHNY and CDR2 as SVGAGI (reference sequence). In DNA form, the CDR3 reads TGTGCCAGCAAAAGGACAGGTCGGGCCTACAATGAGCAGTTCTTC. This sequence encodes CASKRTGRAYNEQFF.